This TCR beta chain was identified during a study of T cell responses to AZD1222 COVID-19 vaccine. Measured with immunoSEQ multiplex PCR; TCRdb has only the in-frame clones, and not every one. The profile shows some 140,000 clones, roughly 90% of them singletons. Germline trimming cut 6 bases from V and 5 bases from J; bases unmatched to any gene: 10. From germline, CDR1 is LNHDA and CDR2 SQIVND (reference sequence). The CDR3 loop spans 15 amino acids. Sequenced here: peripheral blood, sampled on day 0 of AZD1222 vaccination. The V and J genes are TRBV19 and TRBJ1-5; 7 bases match TRBD1. The receptor comes from an adult in good health. The CDR3 nucleotides are TGTGCCAGTAGGCCGACAGGGAGTGTATATCAGCCCCAGCATTTT. Residues: CASRPTGSVYQPQHF.